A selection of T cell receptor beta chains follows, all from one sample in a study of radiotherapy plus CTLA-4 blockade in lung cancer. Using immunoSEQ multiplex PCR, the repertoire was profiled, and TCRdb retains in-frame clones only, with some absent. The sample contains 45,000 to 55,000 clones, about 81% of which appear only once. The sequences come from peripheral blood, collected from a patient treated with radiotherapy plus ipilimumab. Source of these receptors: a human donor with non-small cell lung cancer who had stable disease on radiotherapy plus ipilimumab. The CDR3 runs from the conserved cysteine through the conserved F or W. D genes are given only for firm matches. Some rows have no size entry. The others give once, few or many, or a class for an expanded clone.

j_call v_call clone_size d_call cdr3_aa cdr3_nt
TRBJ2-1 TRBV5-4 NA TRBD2 CASSLRLAGVVDEQFF TGTGCCAGCAGCCTAAGACTAGCGGGAGTTGTCGATGAGCAGTTCTTC
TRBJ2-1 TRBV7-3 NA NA CASSLGLRTPTLRDNEQFF TGTGCCAGCAGCTTAGGATTGAGAACTCCTACCCTCAGGGACAATGAGCAGTTCTTC
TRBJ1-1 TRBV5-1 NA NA CASSLGGAGAGTEAFF TGCGCCAGCAGCCTGGGGGGTGCAGGGGCAGGAACTGAAGCTTTCTTT
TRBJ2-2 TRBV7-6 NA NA CASSLGRRGNTGELFF TGTGCCAGCAGCTTAGGTCGTCGCGGGAACACCGGGGAGCTGTTTTTT
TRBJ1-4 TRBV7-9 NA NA CASSFGRLRGSQNEKLFF TGTGCCAGCAGCTTTGGACGCCTACGCGGGTCGCAGAATGAAAAACTGTTTTTT
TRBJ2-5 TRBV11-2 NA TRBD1 CASSAHRGPLMGETQYF TGTGCCAGCAGCGCTCACAGGGGGCCCCTCATGGGGGAGACCCAGTACTTC
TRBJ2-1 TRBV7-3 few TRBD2 CASSLTGRANEQFF TGTGCCAGCAGCTTAACCGGGAGGGCCAATGAGCAGTTCTTC
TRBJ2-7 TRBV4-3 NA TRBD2 CASSQQREGESYEQYF TGCGCCAGCAGCCAACAGCGGGAGGGAGAGTCCTACGAGCAGTACTTC
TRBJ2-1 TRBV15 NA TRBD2 CATSRAPRLAGEDNEQFF TGTGCCACCAGCAGAGCCCCTAGACTAGCGGGAGAAGACAATGAGCAGTTCTTC
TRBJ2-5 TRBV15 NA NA CATSRGQQETQYF TGTGCCACCAGCAGAGGGCAACAAGAGACCCAGTACTTC
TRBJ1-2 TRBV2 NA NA CASRRETNYGYTF TGTGCCAGCCGTAGGGAGACTAACTATGGCTACACCTTC
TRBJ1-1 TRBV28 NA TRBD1 CASSYPFTGGGAEAFF TGTGCCAGCTCCTATCCTTTCACAGGGGGCGGTGCTGAAGCTTTCTTT
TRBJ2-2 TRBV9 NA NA CASSNRQGGNTGELFF TGTGCCAGCAGCAACCGACAGGGAGGGAACACCGGGGAGCTGTTTTTT
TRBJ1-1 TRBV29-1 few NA CSVVPSVGAGRTEAFF TGCAGCGTTGTCCCGTCAGTGGGGGCAGGTCGGACTGAAGCTTTCTTT
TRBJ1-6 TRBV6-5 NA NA CASRLGQFYNSPLHF TGTGCCAGCAGGCTCGGACAGTTCTATAATTCACCCCTCCACTTT
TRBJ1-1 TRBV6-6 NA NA CASSYSPGADTEAFF TGTGCCAGCAGTTACTCGCCAGGGGCGGACACTGAAGCTTTCTTT
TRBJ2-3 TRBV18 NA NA CASSPNAADTQYF TGTGCCAGCTCACCGAACGCAGCAGATACGCAGTATTTT
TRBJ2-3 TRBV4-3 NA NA CASSQEGDNTDTQYF TGCGCCAGCAGCCAAGAGGGGGACAACACAGATACGCAGTATTTT
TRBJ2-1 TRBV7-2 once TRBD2 CASSSHRGLAGLVREQFF TGTGCCAGCAGCTCCCACCGTGGACTAGCGGGACTCGTACGAGAGCAGTTCTTC
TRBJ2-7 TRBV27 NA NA CASSSSGLYEQYF TGTGCCAGCAGTTCCTCAGGCCTCTACGAGCAGTACTTC
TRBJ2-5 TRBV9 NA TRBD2 CASSVAGLAQETQYF TGTGCCAGCAGCGTAGCGGGACTAGCCCAAGAGACCCAGTACTTC
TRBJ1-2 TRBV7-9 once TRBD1 CASSDRGRSGYTF TGCGCCAGCAGCGACAGGGGGAGGAGCGGCTACACCTTC
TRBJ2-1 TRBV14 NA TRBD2 CASSHRLAGLIEQFF TGTGCCAGCAGCCACCGACTAGCGGGACTCATCGAGCAGTTCTTC
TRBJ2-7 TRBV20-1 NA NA CSASPEYEQYF TGCAGTGCTAGCCCGGAGTACGAGCAGTACTTC
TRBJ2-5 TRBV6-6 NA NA CASSYGGGQKETQYF TGTGCCAGCAGTTACGGCGGGGGACAAAAAGAGACCCAGTACTTC
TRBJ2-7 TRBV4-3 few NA CASSQGVGQISYEQYF TGCGCCAGCAGCCAAGGGGTGGGGCAGATCTCCTACGAGCAGTACTTC
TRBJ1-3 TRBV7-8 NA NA CASSNGNSGNTIYF TGTGCCAGCAGCAACGGGAACTCTGGAAACACCATATATTTT
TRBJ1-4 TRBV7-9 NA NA CASSLGGAREKLFF TGTGCCAGCAGCTTAGGTGGGGCTCGTGAAAAACTGTTTTTT
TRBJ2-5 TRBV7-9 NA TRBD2 CASSLAGASGNGETQYF TGTGCCAGCAGCTTAGCGGGGGCTAGCGGGAACGGGGAGACCCAGTACTTC
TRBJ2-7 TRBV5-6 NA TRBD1 CASSPPAGQGTYEQYF TGTGCCAGCAGCCCCCCCGCGGGACAGGGGACTTACGAGCAGTACTTC
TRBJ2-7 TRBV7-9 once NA CASSARDTSYEQYF TGTGCCAGCAGCGCCCGGGACACGTCCTACGAGCAGTACTTC
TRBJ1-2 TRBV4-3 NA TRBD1 CASSQDRRTGGFYGYTF TGCGCCAGCAGCCAAGATCGAAGGACAGGGGGATTCTATGGCTACACCTTC
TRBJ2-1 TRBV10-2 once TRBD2 CASKLAGGDEQFF TGCGCCAGTAAACTAGCGGGAGGGGATGAGCAGTTCTTC
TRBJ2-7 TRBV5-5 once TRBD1 CASSLEGTAIPYEQYF TGTGCCAGCAGCTTGGAGGGGACAGCCATTCCCTACGAGCAGTACTTC
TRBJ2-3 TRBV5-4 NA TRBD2 CASSRKREGTDTQYF TGTGCCAGCAGCCGAAAGCGGGAGGGGACAGATACGCAGTATTTT
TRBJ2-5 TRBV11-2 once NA CASSLDGGAAQETQYF TGTGCCAGCAGCTTAGATGGGGGGGCTGCTCAAGAGACCCAGTACTTC
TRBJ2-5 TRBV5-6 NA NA CASSLTVSQETQYF TGTGCCAGCAGCTTGACAGTGTCCCAAGAGACCCAGTACTTC